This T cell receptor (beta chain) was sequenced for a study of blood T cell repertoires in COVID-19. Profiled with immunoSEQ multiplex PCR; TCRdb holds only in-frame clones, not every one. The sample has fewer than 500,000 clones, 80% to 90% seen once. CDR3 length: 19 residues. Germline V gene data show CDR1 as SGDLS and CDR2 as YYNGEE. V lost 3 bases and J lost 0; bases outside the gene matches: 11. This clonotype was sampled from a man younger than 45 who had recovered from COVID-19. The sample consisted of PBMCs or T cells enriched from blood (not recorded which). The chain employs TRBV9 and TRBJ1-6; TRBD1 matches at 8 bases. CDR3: CASSGTGRFFDSYNSPLHF. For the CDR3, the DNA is TGTGCCAGCAGCGGGACAGGGAGGTTTTTCGACTCCTATAATTCACCCCTCCACTTT.